This T cell receptor (beta chain) was recorded in a study of blood T cell repertoires in COVID-19. Libraries were prepared by immunoSEQ multiplex PCR; TCRdb keeps only in-frame clonotypes and omits some of them. The sample carries hundreds of thousands of clones, 80% to 90% recorded once. The CDR3 sequence is 16 residues long. The germline V and J ends were trimmed by 4 bases and 0 bases, with 11 bases remaining between them. Per the germline V gene, CDR1 is SGHKS and CDR2 is YYEKEE (reference sequence). The clonotype was recovered from a man in his forties who had recovered from COVID-19. The chain recombines TRBV5-5 with TRBJ1-6; D gene uncertain. Sequenced input: PBMCs or T cells enriched from blood (not recorded which). This CDR3 is CASSPPRGSYNSPLHF. As DNA, the CDR3 is TGTGCCAGCAGCCCGCCCAGAGGCTCCTATAATTCACCCCTCCACTTT.